The 31 T cell receptor beta chains below all came from one sample that was sequenced in a study of spatial heterogeneity in lung cancer. Study results and limitations: Tumors with more nonsynonymous mutations had more expanded intratumoral alpha and beta TCRs.

TCRdb re-called the 5' RACE reads through MiXCR, storing one row per CDR3 protein. The data contain about 2,800 distinct CDR3 sequences, under 14% of them singletons. The antigens these receptors bind are not known. The time point denotes: sample taken at primary tumor resection. The sample was lung tumor tissue, taken at surgery. These receptors were collected from a male donor with early-stage non-small cell lung cancer.

By share of the sample, this clonotype is medium-sized. With the library built for alpha chains, this beta chain is off target and its frequency is not meaningful. This rearrangement joins TRBV24-1 to TRBJ2-3, with 11 bases that match TRBD1. The V segment lost 4 bases and the J segment 5 bases; nucleotides outside the gene matches: 4. The CDR3 totals 15 residues. Germline lookup yields CDR1 KGHDR and CDR2 SFDVKD. CDR3 loop: CATSDPGTGGDTQYF. In DNA, the CDR3 is TGTGCCACCAGTGACCCAGGGACAGGGGGAGATACGCAGTATTTT.

In its sample, this clonotype was seen many times. The library was built for alpha chains, so this beta chain is an off-target read and its size means little. The rearrangement joins TRBV7-2 to TRBJ1-1; TRBD1 matches 7 bases. Germline CDR1 is SGHTA and CDR2 is FQGNSA. The V segment lost 4 bases and the J segment 2 bases; nucleotides outside the gene matches: 7. This CDR3 comprises 15 residues. Here the CDR3 DNA reads TGTGCCAGCAGCTCCGGACAGGCCTATAACACTGAAGCTTTCTTT. This translates into CASSSGQAYNTEAFF.

This clonotype is deemed medium-sized (0.01 to 0.1%). Little can be read into the size of this beta chain, an off-target read in a library designed for alpha chains. The gene calls are TRBV3-1 and TRBJ2-4; perhaps TRBD1 as D (6 bases). Germline V gene sequence: CDR1 LGHDT, CDR2 YNNKEL (reference sequence). This CDR3 contains 14 residues. V was cut by 2 bases and J by 1 base, with 6 bases left in between. The CDR3 region is CASSQQGAKNIQYF. The CDR3 region has the DNA TGTGCCAGCAGCCAACAGGGGGCCAAAAACATTCAGTACTTC.

In its sample, this clonotype ranks as medium-sized (0.01 to 0.1%). This beta chain is off target for a library built for alpha chains, so its abundance means little. The J gene is TRBJ2-2, the V gene TRBV4-2; D possibly corresponds to TRBD2 (5 bases). V was cut by 2 bases and J by 7 bases, with 11 bases left in between. Germline CDR1 is LGHNA and CDR2 is YNFKEQ. The length of the CDR3 is 14 residues. The CDR3 DNA sequence: TGTGCCAGCAGCCAACCCGGGCGGGTCGGGGAGCTGTTTTTT. Protein product: CASSQPGRVGELFF.

This clonotype is labeled as medium-sized. The library was built for alpha chains, so this beta chain is an off-target read and its size means little. The chain joins TRBV6-6 to TRBJ1-1; TRBD1 is a possible D gene (5 bases). Germline CDR1 and CDR2: MNHNY and SVGAGI (reference sequence). V was clipped by 7 bases and J by 5 bases, with 5 bases between them. The CDR3 sequence is 10 residues long. The CDR3 DNA sequence: TGTGCCAGCAAGGGGACTGAAGCTTTCTTT. Translation gives CASKGTEAFF.

As to this clonotype: This beta chain turned up in a library designed for alpha chains; as an off-target read, its abundance says little. V and J are TRBV6-5 and TRBJ1-1; 7 bases are shared with TRBD1. The length of the CDR3 is 17 residues. CDR1 is MNHEY, CDR2 SVGAGI, per germline. V trimming: 6 bases; J trimming: 1 base; junction bases outside the gene matches: 14. The CDR3 loop is CASSKLNRGRANTEAFF. The CDR3 DNA sequence: TGTGCCAGCAGCAAACTCAACAGGGGAAGGGCGAACACTGAAGCTTTCTTT.

This clonotype ranks as large. This beta chain represents an off-target read in a library built for alpha chains; its size is of limited meaning. The chain joins TRBV20-1 to TRBJ2-2, with D possibly matching TRBD2 (5 bases). The V gene's germline CDR1 is DFQATT and CDR2 SNEGSKA (reference sequence). V was shortened by 0 bases and J by 5 bases, with 10 bases between the two germline ends. The CDR3 has 14 residues. The CDR3 region has the DNA TGCAGTGCTAGAGATATCGGGAAGACCGGGGAGCTGTTTTTT. Its translation is CSARDIGKTGELFF.

This clonotype is judged medium-sized. Since it is a stray read in a library aimed at alpha chains, this beta chain has a size that is not meaningful. This rearrangement joins TRBV14 to TRBJ2-7; tentative D call: TRBD1 (5 bases). Germline CDR1 reads SGHDN; CDR2 reads FVKESK. This CDR3 has 14 residues. Trimming stripped 4 bases from V and 5 bases from J, with 15 bases between. The CDR3 is CASSPRTGSHEQYF. The CDR3 DNA reads as TGTGCCAGCAGCCCCCGAACAGGTTCCCACGAGCAGTACTTC. The entire variable domain, with the rest obtained from reference TRBV14 and TRBJ2-7, is as follows: EAGVTQFPSHSVIEKGQTVTLRCDPISGHDNLYWYRRVMGKEIKFLLHFVKESKQDESGMPNNRFLAERTGGTYSTLKVQPAELEDSGVYFCASSPRTGSHEQYFGPGTRLTVT.

By its share, this clonotype is medium-sized. Being off target in a library aimed at alpha chains, this beta chain has a size of little meaning. The chain couples TRBV6-5 to TRBJ2-6, with D possibly being TRBD2 (5 bases). The CDR3 contains 16 residues. Trimming took 5 bases from V and 4 from J, leaving 15 bases between them. The V gene's germline CDR1 is MNHEY and CDR2 SVGAGI. As DNA, the CDR3 is TGTGCCAGCAGTAGGAACGAAGCGGCAGGGGCCAACGTCCTGACTTTC. This translates into CASSRNEAAGANVLTF.

As concerns this clonotype: This beta chain appears as a stray read in a library generated for alpha chains; its size is not informative. The chain carries TRBV12-3 or TRBV12-4 and TRBJ1-1; TRBD1 matches 8 bases. CDR3 size: 13 residues. V shed 8 bases and J 5 bases; nucleotides not matched to a gene: 7. CDR3 DNA sequence: TGTGCCAGCGGACAGGGACCTGGTACTGAAGCTTTCTTT. Its protein is CASGQGPGTEAFF.

This clonotype is hyperexpanded (1% or more) by share. The library was designed around alpha chains, so this beta chain is a stray read whose abundance carries little weight. This sequence joins TRBV4-2 and TRBJ2-7; 8 positions agree with TRBD1. CDR3 length: 15 residues. After removal of 4 bases from V and 5 bases from J, the junction contained 10 bases not matched to a gene. Per germline, CDR1 LGHNA and CDR2 YNFKEQ. CDR3: CASSLGTGAVDEQYF. The CDR3 bases are TGTGCCAGCAGCCTAGGGACAGGAGCGGTCGACGAGCAGTACTTC.

By share, this clonotype counts as medium-sized. This beta chain appears as a stray read in a library generated for alpha chains; its size is not informative. The CDR3 loop is CASSVDTEQFF. The DNA of the CDR3 is TGTGCCAGCAGCGTAGACACTGAGCAGTTCTTC. The J gene is TRBJ2-1, the V gene TRBV9; D gene unclear. The CDR3 extends over 11 amino acids. V was pared by 0 bases and J by 9 bases, with 4 bases between. Germline CDR1 reads SGDLS; CDR2 reads YYNGEE.

Sample share makes this clonotype medium-sized. A library prepared for alpha chains yielded this beta chain as an off-target read; its size is of little meaning. The J gene is TRBJ2-3, the V gene TRBV11-2, with D possibly being TRBD2 (5 bases). This CDR3 has 18 amino acids. CDR1 is SGHAT and CDR2 is FQNNGV in the germline V gene. The V and J ends lost 5 bases and 2 bases respectively, with 23 bases between them. The CDR3 spells CASSLATAAALLTDTQYF. For the CDR3, the DNA is TGTGCCAGCAGCCTAGCCACGGCGGCGGCCCTTCTCACAGATACGCAGTATTTT.

This clonotype was counted many times. With the library built for alpha chains, this beta chain is off target and its frequency is not meaningful. The gene calls are TRBV3-1 and TRBJ2-7; D is uncertain. Germline V gene sequence: CDR1 LGHDT, CDR2 YNNKEL (reference sequence). Deletions cut 3 bases from V and 2 bases from J, with 5 bases between. The CDR3 loop spans 12 amino acids. The CDR3 coding sequence is TGTGCCAGCAGCCAGTGGACCTACGAGCAGTACTTC. Protein sequence: CASSQWTYEQYF.

This clonotype qualifies as medium-sized (0.01 to 0.1%). As an off-target read in a library built for alpha chains, this beta chain has a frequency of little significance. The J gene is TRBJ2-3, the V gene TRBV20-1; 10 bases line up with TRBD2. The CDR3 loop spans 15 amino acids. The V gene end was trimmed by 6 bases and the J gene end by 4 bases; junction bases not matched to a gene: 10. Germline values: CDR1 DFQATT, CDR2 SNEGSKA (reference sequence). The CDR3 nucleotides are TGCAGTGCCCCCCGGAGCGGGGGGGGCCCAGATACGCAGTATTTT. This codes for CSAPRSGGGPDTQYF.

This clonotype is classed as medium-sized. This beta chain came through as a stray read in a library set up for alpha chains, and its size says little. The CDR3 DNA is TGTGCCAGCAGTTTATCATCGGCGGGCGGGACCCAGTACTTC. Its protein is CASSLSSAGGTQYF. This rearrangement joins TRBV27 to TRBJ2-5; maybe TRBD2 (5 bases). V dropped 0 bases and J dropped 7 bases, with 12 bases sitting between them. The CDR3 totals 14 residues. Germline CDR1 MNHEY, CDR2 SMNVEV (reference sequence).

Comment on this clonotype: This beta chain lies outside the target of a library built for alpha chains; its clone size means little. This sequence joins TRBV28 and TRBJ1-3; 9 bases map to TRBD1. The CDR3 extends over 16 amino acids. The junction had 5 bases not matched to a gene; V was cut back by 1 base and J by 4 bases. CDR1 MDHEN and CDR2 SYDVKM come from the germline V gene. The CDR3 loop is CASSLYGTGLGNTIYF. CDR3 sequence (DNA): TGTGCCAGCAGTTTATATGGGACAGGGCTCGGAAACACCATATATTTT.

In this sample, this clonotype is medium-sized. This beta chain was picked up by a library intended for alpha chains and is off target, so its count carries little meaning. The rearrangement joins TRBV10-3 to TRBJ2-2, with D perhaps matching TRBD1 (5 bases). Deletions cut 7 bases from V and 5 bases from J, with 8 bases between. The germline CDR1 and CDR2 sequences are ENHRY and SYGVKD. The CDR3 is 12 residues long. CDR3 sequence: CAITRGTGELFF. The CDR3 DNA is TGTGCCATCACTAGGGGAACCGGGGAGCTGTTTTTT.

By frequency in the sample, this clonotype is medium-sized. Being off target in a library aimed at alpha chains, this beta chain has a size of little meaning. The chain links TRBV29-1 to TRBJ1-1; D is possibly TRBD1 (5 bases). Germline loops: CDR1 SQVTM, CDR2 ANQGSEA. CDR3 length: 12 amino acids. The V and J ends lost 7 bases and 0 bases respectively, with 9 bases between them. CDR3 in DNA: TGCAGCGGCAGGGTACTGAACACTGAAGCTTTCTTT. This sequence encodes CSGRVLNTEAFF.

This clonotype was detected ten times or more. As an off-target read in a library built for alpha chains, this beta chain has a frequency of little significance. The chain employs TRBV2 and TRBJ2-2; D gene unclear. The CDR3 runs to 14 residues. Germline V lookup: CDR1 SNHLY, CDR2 FYNNEI. V shed 4 bases and J shed 5 bases, with 11 bases lying between them. The CDR3 nucleotides are TGTGCCAGCAGTGGGGCCCCTGGAACCGGGGAGCTGTTTTTT. Translating gives CASSGAPGTGELFF.

A word on this clonotype: Found in a library prepared for alpha chains, this beta chain is an off-target read, and its abundance has little meaning. This chain uses TRBV6-9 with TRBJ1-1, with 8 bases lining up with TRBD1. Germline values: CDR1 MNHGY, CDR2 SVAAGI. CDR3 size: 17 residues. With 5 bases clipped from V and 6 bases from J, the junction kept 17 bases outside the gene matches. The CDR3 sequence is CASSPGADRGARAEAFF. In DNA, the CDR3 is TGTGCCAGCAGTCCGGGGGCCGACAGGGGAGCGCGCGCTGAAGCTTTCTTT.

In this sample, this clonotype is medium-sized. This beta chain appears as a stray read in a library generated for alpha chains; its size is not informative. This chain connects TRBV7-6 to TRBJ1-6; 8 positions match TRBD1. This CDR3 has 16 amino acids. Germline-derived CDR1 and CDR2 are SGHVS and FNYEAQ. J gave up 6 bases and V 5 bases, and 9 bases lay outside the gene matches. CDR3 loop: CASSLSPGGLNSPLHF. CDR3 DNA: TGTGCCAGCAGCCTTAGTCCAGGGGGCCTTAATTCACCCCTCCACTTT. Full variable domain (missing parts from reference TRBV7-6 and TRBJ1-6): GAGVSQSPRYKVTKRGQDVALRCDPISGHVSLYWYRQALGQGPEFLTYFNYEAQQDKSGLPNDRFSAERPEGSISTLTIQRTEQRDSAMYRCASSLSPGGLNSPLHFGNGTRLTVT.

By share, this clonotype ranks as medium-sized. This beta chain slipped into a library made for alpha chains as a stray read, so its size is not meaningful. The chain combines TRBV7-8 with TRBJ1-5, with 8 bases aligning to TRBD1. CDR1 and CDR2 from the germline V gene are SGHVS and FQNEAQ. The CDR3 spans 16 residues. The V gene end was trimmed by 2 bases and the J gene end by 5 bases; junction bases not matched to a gene: 8. This chain's CDR3 is CASSLLGYRGYQPQHF. The CDR3 DNA is TGTGCCAGCAGCTTATTAGGGTACAGGGGGTATCAGCCCCAGCATTTT.

By sample fraction, this clonotype is medium-sized. The library was built for alpha chains, so this beta chain is an off-target read and its size means little. V and J are TRBV20-1 and TRBJ1-5; unclear D gene. With 0 bases removed from V and 2 bases from J, the gap between germline ends came to 8 bases. The length of the CDR3 is 14 residues. Germline V CDR1 and CDR2: DFQATT, SNEGSKA (reference sequence). The CDR3 is CSAREDRGNQPQHF. DNA of the CDR3: TGCAGTGCTAGAGAAGACCGGGGCAATCAGCCCCAGCATTTT.

This clonotype rates as medium-sized. With the library built for alpha chains, this beta chain is off target and its frequency is not meaningful. The V call is TRBV11-2, the J call TRBJ2-1, with TRBD2 matching over 10 bases. The germline CDR1 and CDR2 sequences are SGHAT and FQNNGV. The ends lost 3 bases at V and 6 bases at J; junction bases unmatched: 8. This CDR3 spans 16 amino acids. CDR3 protein: CASSFSGRWGGNEQFF. The CDR3 region has the DNA TGTGCCAGCAGCTTTAGCGGGAGGTGGGGGGGCAATGAGCAGTTCTTC.

This clonotype was counted at least ten times. Because this beta chain is a stray read in a library intended to capture alpha chains, its abundance should not be given much weight. The chain is built from TRBV20-1 and TRBJ1-6; 7 bases align to TRBD1. This CDR3 comprises 15 residues. From germline, CDR1 is DFQATT and CDR2 SNEGSKA (reference sequence). The V segment lost 6 bases and the J segment 4 bases; nucleotides outside the gene matches: 9. CDR3 residues: CSAKLTGVYNSPLHF. The CDR3 DNA sequence: TGCAGTGCAAAGCTTACAGGGGTGTATAATTCACCCCTCCACTTT.

In its sample, this clonotype is medium-sized. Found in a library prepared for alpha chains, this beta chain is an off-target read, and its abundance has little meaning. This chain joins TRBV20-1 and TRBJ2-5, with TRBD1 matching over 9 bases. CDR3 size: 15 residues. The J segment lost 4 bases and the V segment lost 6 bases, leaving 12 bases of the junction unmatched. Per the germline V gene, CDR1 is DFQATT and CDR2 is SNEGSKA (reference sequence). The CDR3 loop is CSASPGTGSGETQYF. CDR3 in DNA: TGCAGTGCCTCCCCCGGGACAGGGTCAGGAGAGACCCAGTACTTC.

In its sample, this clonotype is large. The library was prepared for alpha chains; this beta chain is a stray read, so its frequency means little. J is TRBJ1-2 and V is TRBV5-4, with TRBD1 matching over 7 bases. V gave up 2 bases and J gave up 4 bases; unmatched junction bases: 5. The CDR3 has 14 residues. From germline, CDR1 is SGHNT and CDR2 YYREEE (reference sequence). As DNA, the CDR3 is TGTGCCAGCAGCTTAGACAGGGATGTCTATGGCTACACCTTC. It codes for CASSLDRDVYGYTF.

In its sample, this clonotype ranks as medium-sized. Since the library was made to target alpha chains, this beta chain is a stray read and its abundance is not meaningful. J is TRBJ2-7 and V is TRBV7-9; D is unresolved. Germline-derived CDR1 and CDR2 are SEHNR and FQNEAQ (reference sequence). The CDR3 extends over 14 amino acids. Trimming pared 1 base from V and 0 bases from J, leaving 7 bases between. This CDR3 is CASSLVPVSYEQYF. CDR3 bases: TGTGCCAGCAGCTTAGTTCCAGTCTCCTACGAGCAGTACTTC.

By frequency in the sample, this clonotype is medium-sized (0.01 to 0.1%). Being off target in a library aimed at alpha chains, this beta chain has a size of little meaning. The chain couples TRBV3-1 to TRBJ2-2; D could derive from TRBD1 or TRBD2 (6 bases each). CDR1 is LGHDT and CDR2 is YNNKEL in the germline V gene (reference sequence). There are 17 residues in the CDR3. V lost 6 bases and J lost 4, with 21 bases in between. CDR3 loop: CASSPVGGTSFTGELFF. Here the CDR3 DNA reads TGTGCCAGCAGTCCGGTGGGCGGGACAAGCTTCACCGGGGAGCTGTTTTTT.

As concerns this clonotype: Because the library targeted alpha chains, this beta chain is an off-target read whose size means little. The gene calls are TRBV7-2 and TRBJ1-2, with 8 bases fitting TRBD1. CDR3 length equals 18 residues. J gave up 4 bases and V 2 bases, and 15 bases lay outside the gene matches. The V gene's germline CDR1 is SGHTA and CDR2 FQGNSA. In DNA, the CDR3 is TGTGCCAGCAGCTTAAAGGGACAGGCTGCCCTACTTTCCTATGGCTACACCTTC. This sequence encodes CASSLKGQAALLSYGYTF.